A selection of T cell receptor beta chains follows, all from one sample in a study of identical twins. One entry per CDR3 protein results from TCRdb running MiXCR on the 5' RACE reads. The sample carries roughly 200,000 distinct CDR3 sequences, approximately 15% recorded once. These data were also reused for a study on T cells expressing NK-cell markers.

Sequenced input: CD8+ T cells sorted from blood. Every receptor here comes from a woman aged 18 to 35 in good health. CDR3s include the opening cysteine and the closing phenylalanine or tryptophan. The D gene is left open where the match is weak. Size tells how often a clone was seen (once, few, many) or the class of an expanded clone, and some rows leave it out.

TRBJ2-1 | TRBV6-5 | - | TRBD2 | CASSFISGRALDEQFF | TGTGCCAGCAGTTTTATAAGCGGGAGGGCCCTGGATGAGCAGTTCTTC
TRBJ2-3 | TRBV6-2/TRBV6-3 | - | TRBD2 | CASSLFPGTSGTSTDTQYF | TGTGCCAGCAGTCTTTTTCCTGGGACTAGCGGGACGAGCACAGATACGCAGTATTTT
TRBJ2-5 | TRBV10-2 | few | - | CASREAGGFRETQYF | TGCGCCAGCAGAGAAGCCGGGGGATTTCGGGAGACCCAGTACTTC
TRBJ2-3 | TRBV6-1 | few | TRBD2 | CASRLIAGGDTQYF | TGTGCCAGCAGGCTAATAGCGGGGGGAGATACGCAGTATTTT
TRBJ2-7 | TRBV10-3 | few | - | CAISAGGEQYF | TGTGCCATCAGCGCGGGTGGGGAGCAGTACTTC
TRBJ2-2 | TRBV12-3/TRBV12-4 | few | - | CASSWAESTGELFF | TGTGCCAGCAGTTGGGCAGAATCGACCGGGGAGCTGTTTTTT
TRBJ1-2 | TRBV20-1 | few | - | CSALLLEGYTF | TGCAGTGCCCTCCTATTGGAAGGCTACACCTTC
TRBJ2-7 | TRBV27 | - | TRBD1 | CASSLSDRGTYEQYF | TGTGCCAGCAGTTTAAGCGACAGGGGGACCTACGAGCAGTACTTC
TRBJ2-3 | TRBV9 | few | - | CASSVDTSPDTQYF | TGTGCCAGCAGCGTAGACACTAGCCCAGATACGCAGTATTTT
TRBJ2-3 | TRBV12-3/TRBV12-4 | - | - | CASGGLEDTQYF | TGTGCCAGCGGGGGACTTGAAGATACGCAGTATTTT
TRBJ1-6 | TRBV19 | - | - | CAMGVRESPLHF | TGTGCTATGGGCGTTCGGGAATCACCCCTCCACTTT
TRBJ2-1 | TRBV6-1 | - | TRBD2 | CASKQWEGSLYNEQFF | TGTGCCAGCAAGCAATGGGAGGGTTCCCTTTACAATGAGCAGTTCTTC
TRBJ1-5 | TRBV9 | few | - | CASSVGGGNQPQHF | TGTGCCAGCAGCGTTGGGGGAGGCAATCAGCCCCAGCATTTT
TRBJ2-2 | TRBV30 | - | TRBD1 | CAHDREIGELFF | TGTGCCCACGACAGGGAAATCGGGGAGCTGTTTTTT
TRBJ2-7 | TRBV3-1 | few | - | CASSPTSLYEQYF | TGTGCCAGCAGCCCCACTTCACTATACGAGCAGTACTTC
TRBJ1-1 | TRBV9 | - | - | CASSVDGGKNKRAFF | TGTGCCAGCAGCGTAGATGGAGGGAAGAACAAGAGGGCTTTCTTT
TRBJ2-3 | TRBV9 | few | TRBD2 | CASSASGRVDTQYF | TGTGCCAGCAGCGCTAGCGGGAGGGTGGATACGCAGTATTTT
TRBJ2-5 | TRBV12-3/TRBV12-4 | few | - | CASSPTSFETQYF | TGTGCCAGCAGTCCAACTAGCTTCGAGACCCAGTACTTC
TRBJ2-1 | TRBV28 | few | TRBD2 | CASSHLAGGGNEQFF | TGTGCCAGCAGTCACCTAGCGGGGGGGGGCAATGAGCAGTTCTTC
TRBJ2-5 | TRBV11-2 | few | - | CASSLGPTSPRETQYF | TGTGCCAGCAGCTTAGGCCCAACTTCCCCCCGAGAGACCCAGTACTTC
TRBJ2-1 | TRBV7-9 | - | - | CASSRDDKFF | TGTGCCAGCAGCCGCGACGATAAGTTCTTC
TRBJ2-3 | TRBV7-6 | few | - | CASSPMGPDTQYF | TGTGCCAGCAGCCCAATGGGCCCAGATACGCAGTATTTT
TRBJ2-3 | TRBV11-3 | - | - | CASRGRVEWDTQYF | TGTGCCTCAAGGGGCAGGGTGGAATGGGATACGCAGTATTTT
TRBJ1-2 | TRBV7-9 | many | TRBD1 | CASSLKQGNGYTF | TGTGCCAGCAGCTTAAAACAGGGGAATGGCTACACCTTC
TRBJ1-1 | TRBV6-2/TRBV6-3 | - | TRBD1 | CASSRQGGTEAFF | TGTGCCAGCAGTCGACAGGGCGGTACTGAAGCTTTCTTT
TRBJ2-3 | TRBV10-2 | - | - | CASTQRGTDTQYF | TGCGCCAGCACCCAGCGGGGCACAGATACGCAGTATTTT
TRBJ2-7 | TRBV27 | - | - | CASSLGTLTYEQYF | TGTGCCAGCAGTTTAGGCACACTCACCTACGAGCAGTACTTC
TRBJ2-5 | TRBV12-3/TRBV12-4 | few | TRBD1 | CASSHLGQGYEYF | TGTGCCAGCTCCCATCTCGGACAGGGGTACGAGTACTTC
TRBJ2-5 | TRBV7-8 | - | - | CASSLDTDRSFRTQYF | TGTGCCAGCAGCTTAGACACGGACAGAAGCTTTCGGACCCAGTACTTC
TRBJ1-4 | TRBV6-1 | - | - | CASRKGVSGEKLFF | TGTGCCAGCCGAAAGGGGGTATCCGGTGAAAAACTGTTTTTT
TRBJ1-1 | TRBV7-9 | few | TRBD1 | CASSLGGQAEAFF | TGTGCCAGCAGCTTAGGGGGACAGGCTGAAGCTTTCTTT
TRBJ2-7 | TRBV7-9 | - | - | CASSFAGRSPYF | TGTGCCAGCAGCTTTGCCGGGCGGAGTCCGTACTTC
TRBJ2-7 | TRBV20-1 | medium-sized | TRBD2 | CSARDKRDYEQYF | TGCAGTGCTAGAGATAAGCGGGACTACGAGCAGTACTTC
TRBJ2-3 | TRBV5-1 | - | - | CASSLESSGSTDTQYF | TGCGCCAGCAGCTTGGAGTCCAGCGGGAGCACAGATACGCAGTATTTT
TRBJ1-1 | TRBV29-1 | many | - | CSVDGLPGTEAFF | TGCAGCGTGGACGGTCTCCCGGGGACTGAAGCTTTCTTT
TRBJ2-2 | TRBV27 | - | - | CASSADRGWTGELFF | TGTGCCAGCAGTGCAGATCGGGGATGGACCGGGGAGCTGTTTTTT
TRBJ2-3 | TRBV15 | few | TRBD2 | CATSSPGLAGGDTQYF | TGTGCCACCAGCAGCCCGGGACTAGCGGGGGGAGATACGCAGTATTTT